This T cell receptor beta chain was sequenced for a study of blood T cell repertoires in COVID-19. Study details: The United States, Italy and Spain provided the acute and convalescent COVID-19 samples. The analysed material was cDNA or gDNA that came from T cells, B-cell-depleted T cells, or PBMCs.

The germline gives CDR1 MNHEY, CDR2 SVGAGI. The CDR3 has 14 amino acids. With V trimmed by 2 bases and J by 5 bases, 3 bases remained unmatched. Per the study methods: Cell counts per sample came from amplifying reference gene primers. Data came from immunoSEQ multiplex PCR; TCRdb stores just in-frame clones and leaves some out. Clone size and the V and J calls come from that table; the DNA yielded D and trimming. This table has about 41,000 clones, roughly 83% appearing once. This chain connects TRBV6-5 to TRBJ1-2; the match to TRBD1 covers 9 bases. The sample consisted of peripheral blood. The clonotype comes from a woman in her fifties or sixties with acute or convalescent COVID-19. CDR3 nucleotides: TGTGCCAGCAGTTACCTCGACAGGGGGTATGGCTACACCTTC. This codes for CASSYLDRGYGYTF.